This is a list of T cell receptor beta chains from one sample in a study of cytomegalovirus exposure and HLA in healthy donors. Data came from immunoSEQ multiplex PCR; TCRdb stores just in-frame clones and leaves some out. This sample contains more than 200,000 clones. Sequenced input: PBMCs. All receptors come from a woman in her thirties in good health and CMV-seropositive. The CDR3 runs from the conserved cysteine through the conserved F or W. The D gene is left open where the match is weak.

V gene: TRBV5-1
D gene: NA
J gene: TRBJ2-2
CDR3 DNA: TGCGCCAGCAGCCAGGGGAGGGAAGGGACGAACACCGGGGAGCTGTTTTTT
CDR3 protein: CASSQGREGTNTGELFF

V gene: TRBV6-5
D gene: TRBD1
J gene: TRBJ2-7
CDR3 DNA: TGTGCCAGCAGTTACCGACAGGGGGCCCACGAGCAGTACTTC
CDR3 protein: CASSYRQGAHEQYF

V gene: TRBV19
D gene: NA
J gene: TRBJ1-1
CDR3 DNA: TGTGCCAGTAGTATAGATCTGAGCACTGAAGCTTTCTTT
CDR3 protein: CASSIDLSTEAFF

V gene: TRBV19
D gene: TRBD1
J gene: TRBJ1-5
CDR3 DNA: TGTGCCAGTAGCCGCGGGACAGGGACAGGTCAGCCCCAGCATTTT
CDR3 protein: CASSRGTGTGQPQHF

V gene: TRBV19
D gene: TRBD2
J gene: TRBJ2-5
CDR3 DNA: TGTGCCAGTAGTTTTACTAGACTAGCGGGGGGGCAAGAGACCCAGTACTTC
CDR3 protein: CASSFTRLAGGQETQYF

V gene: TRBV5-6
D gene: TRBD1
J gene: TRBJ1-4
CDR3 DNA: TGTGCCAGCAGCTTGAACCAGGGGGTGTGGAAACTGTTTTTT
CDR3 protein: CASSLNQGVWKLFF

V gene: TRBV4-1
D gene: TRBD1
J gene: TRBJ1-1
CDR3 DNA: TGCGCCAGCAGCCAACGACAGGGGACTTATTTGGACACTGAAGCTTTCTTT
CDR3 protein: CASSQRQGTYLDTEAFF

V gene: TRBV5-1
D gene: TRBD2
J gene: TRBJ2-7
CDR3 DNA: TGCGCCAGCAGCTTGACTAGCGGGGGGGCCCTCGAGCAGTACTTC
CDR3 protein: CASSLTSGGALEQYF

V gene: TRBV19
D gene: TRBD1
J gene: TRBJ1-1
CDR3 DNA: TGTGCCAGTAGTATCAAGGACAGGGACAACACTGAAGCTTTCTTT
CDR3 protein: CASSIKDRDNTEAFF

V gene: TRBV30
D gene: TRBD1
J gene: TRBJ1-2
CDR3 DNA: TGTGCCTGGAGTTACAATTGGGACAGGGAGGGCTATGGCTACACCTTC
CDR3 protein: CAWSYNWDREGYGYTF

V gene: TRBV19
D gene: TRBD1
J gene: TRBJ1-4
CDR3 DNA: TGTGCCAGTAGTCCCGGGAGGGGGCATGAAAAACTGTTTTTT
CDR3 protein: CASSPGRGHEKLFF

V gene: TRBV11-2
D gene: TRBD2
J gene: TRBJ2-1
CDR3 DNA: TGTGCCAGCAGCCCGAATCCCGGGACTAGCGGGGCCTACAATGAGCAGTTCTTC
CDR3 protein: CASSPNPGTSGAYNEQFF

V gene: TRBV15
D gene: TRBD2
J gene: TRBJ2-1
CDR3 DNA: TGTGCCACCAGCAGAGCCGTGGTATCTAGCGGGGGGAACAATGAGCAGTTCTTC
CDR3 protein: CATSRAVVSSGGNNEQFF

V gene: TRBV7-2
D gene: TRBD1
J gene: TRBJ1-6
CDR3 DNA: TGTGCCAGCAGTTCTGGACAGGAGGGCATTAATTCACCCCTCCACTTT
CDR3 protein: CASSSGQEGINSPLHF

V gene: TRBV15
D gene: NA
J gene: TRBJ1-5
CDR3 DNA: TGTGCCACCAGGGTAGGGGACATCGCGGGTCAGCCCCAGCATTTT
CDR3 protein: CATRVGDIAGQPQHF

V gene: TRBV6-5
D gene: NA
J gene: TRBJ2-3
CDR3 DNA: TGTGCCAGCAGTTTCGACAGGCGTAGCACAGATACGCAGTATTTT
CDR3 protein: CASSFDRRSTDTQYF

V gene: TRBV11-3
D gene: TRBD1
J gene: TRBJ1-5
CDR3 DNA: TGTGCCAGCAGCTTGGACAGGGTACAGCCCCAGCATTTT
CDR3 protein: CASSLDRVQPQHF

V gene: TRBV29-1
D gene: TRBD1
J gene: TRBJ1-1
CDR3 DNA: TGCAGCGTGCTAGGACAGGTCGGTTGGGGCACTGAAGCTTTCTTT
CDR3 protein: CSVLGQVGWGTEAFF

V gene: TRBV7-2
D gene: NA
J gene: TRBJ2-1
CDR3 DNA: TGTGCCAGCGCGTGGGGCCAGTCGCAGTTCTTC
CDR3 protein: CASAWGQSQFF

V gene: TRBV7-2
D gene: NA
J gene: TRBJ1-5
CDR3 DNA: TGTGCCAGCAGCTTGCAGGGGATCGGTCAGCCCCAGCATTTT
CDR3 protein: CASSLQGIGQPQHF

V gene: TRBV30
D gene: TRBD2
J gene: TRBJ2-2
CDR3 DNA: TGTGCCTGCCCTGGACTAGCGGGAGGCACCGGGGAGCTGTTTTTT
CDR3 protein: CACPGLAGGTGELFF

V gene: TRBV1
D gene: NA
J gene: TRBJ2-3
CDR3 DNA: TGCACCAGCAGCCCGAGTGGGGGGGTACCCGATACGCAGTATTTT
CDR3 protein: CTSSPSGGVPDTQYF

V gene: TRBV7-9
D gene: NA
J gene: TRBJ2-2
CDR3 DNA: TGTGCCAGCAGCCCCCCGGGACTCCGCACCGGGGAGCTGTTTTTT
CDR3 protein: CASSPPGLRTGELFF

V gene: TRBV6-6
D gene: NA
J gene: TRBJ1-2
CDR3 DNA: TGTGCCAGCAGTTCCCCGATGGGCAGGGCGGAGAGCTACACCTTC
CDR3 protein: CASSSPMGRAESYTF

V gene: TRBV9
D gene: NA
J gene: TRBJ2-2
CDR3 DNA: TGTGCCAGCAGCGTAGAACGACTGCACACCGGGGAGCTGTTTTTT
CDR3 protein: CASSVERLHTGELFF

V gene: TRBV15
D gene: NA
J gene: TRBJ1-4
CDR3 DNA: TGTGCCACCAGCAGCCGGACAGCCTCCGGTGAAAAACTGTTTTTT
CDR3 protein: CATSSRTASGEKLFF

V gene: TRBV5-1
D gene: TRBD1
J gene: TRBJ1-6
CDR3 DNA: TGCGCCAGCAGCTGGGGGACAGGGATCGGTTCACCCCTCCACTTT
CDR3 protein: CASSWGTGIGSPLHF

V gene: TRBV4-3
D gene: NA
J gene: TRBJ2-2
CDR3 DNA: TGCGCCAGCAGCCAAGATCTAGGAAACACCGGGGAGCTGTTTTTT
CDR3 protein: CASSQDLGNTGELFF

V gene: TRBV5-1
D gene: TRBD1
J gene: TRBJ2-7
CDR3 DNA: TGCGCCAGCAGCAGGACAGGGACCTACGAGCAGTACTTC
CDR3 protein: CASSRTGTYEQYF

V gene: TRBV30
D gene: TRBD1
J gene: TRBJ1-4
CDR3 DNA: TGTGCCTGGACGGGACAGGGGGCCCCTAATGAAAAACTGTTTTTT
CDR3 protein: CAWTGQGAPNEKLFF

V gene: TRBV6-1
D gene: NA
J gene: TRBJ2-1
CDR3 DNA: TGTGCCAGCATAGGCGGGGCCCTTGAGCAGTTCTTC
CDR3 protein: CASIGGALEQFF

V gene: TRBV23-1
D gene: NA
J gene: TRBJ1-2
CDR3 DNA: TGCGCCAGCAGTCTATTACAGAGCACTCCTCAGCGGGGCTACACCTTC
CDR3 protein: CASSLLQSTPQRGYTF

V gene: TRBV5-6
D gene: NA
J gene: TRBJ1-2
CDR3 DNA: TGTGCCAGCAGCCGAACAGGGACCCATGGCTACACCTTC
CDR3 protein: CASSRTGTHGYTF

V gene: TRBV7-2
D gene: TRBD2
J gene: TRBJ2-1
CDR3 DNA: TGTGCCAGCAGCTCCCACCCTCCCCGGGAGGTATCCAATGAGCAGTTCTTC
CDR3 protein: CASSSHPPREVSNEQFF

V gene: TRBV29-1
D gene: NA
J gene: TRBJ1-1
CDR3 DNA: TGCAGCGTTGAGGCTAAACAGGTCGACACTGAAGCTTTCTTT
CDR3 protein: CSVEAKQVDTEAFF

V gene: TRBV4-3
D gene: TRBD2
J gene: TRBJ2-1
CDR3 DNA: TGCGCCAGCAGCCTTGCCAGCGGGGCCCCTTACAATGAGCAGTTCTTC
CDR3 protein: CASSLASGAPYNEQFF

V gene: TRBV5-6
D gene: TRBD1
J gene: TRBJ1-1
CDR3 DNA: TGTGCCAGCAGCCCGACAGGGGCGGTCGAAGCTTTCTTT
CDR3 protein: CASSPTGAVEAFF

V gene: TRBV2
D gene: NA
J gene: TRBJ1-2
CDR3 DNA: TGTGCCAGCAGTGACGGCGGGCCTAACTATGGCTACACCTTC
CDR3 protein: CASSDGGPNYGYTF

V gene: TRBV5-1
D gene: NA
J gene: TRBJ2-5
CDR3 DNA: TGCGCCAGCGGGGCTGGGGGGGCTCGGGAGACCCAGTACTTC
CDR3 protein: CASGAGGARETQYF

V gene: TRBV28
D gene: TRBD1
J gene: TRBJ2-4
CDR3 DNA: TGTGCCAGCAGTATTGGGAGGTTCCGGGACAGGGGGCTTGAGTCCAAAAACATTCAGTACTTC
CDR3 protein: CASSIGRFRDRGLESKNIQYF

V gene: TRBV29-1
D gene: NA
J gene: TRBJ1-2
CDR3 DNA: TGCAGCGTTGATCTCGGGGATGACTATGGCTACACCTTC
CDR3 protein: CSVDLGDDYGYTF

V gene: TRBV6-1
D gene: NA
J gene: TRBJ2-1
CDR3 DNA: TGTGCCAGCAGTCCCAGTCTGAACAATGAGCAGTTCTTC
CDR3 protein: CASSPSLNNEQFF

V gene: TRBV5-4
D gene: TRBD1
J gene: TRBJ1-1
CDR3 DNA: TGTGCCAGCAGCACAGGGGTTTCTGAAGCTTTCTTT
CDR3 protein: CASSTGVSEAFF

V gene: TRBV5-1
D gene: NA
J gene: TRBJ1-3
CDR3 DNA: TGCGCCAGCAGCTTCGGACTCAGCTCTGGAAACACCATATATTTT
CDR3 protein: CASSFGLSSGNTIYF

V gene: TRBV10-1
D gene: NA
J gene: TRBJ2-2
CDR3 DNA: TGCGCCAGCAGTGAAGCAGTCGGGAGAGGTGGGGAGCTGTTTTTT
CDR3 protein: CASSEAVGRGGELFF

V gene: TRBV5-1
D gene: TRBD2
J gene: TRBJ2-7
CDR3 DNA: TGCGCCAGCAGCTTGCCGTCTAGCGGGAGGGCTGAAGAGCAGTACTTC
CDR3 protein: CASSLPSSGRAEEQYF

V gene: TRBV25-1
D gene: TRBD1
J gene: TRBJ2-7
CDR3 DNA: TGTGCCAGCAGTGGGCCACGGGGACAGGGACTACACGAGCAGTACTTC
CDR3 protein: CASSGPRGQGLHEQYF

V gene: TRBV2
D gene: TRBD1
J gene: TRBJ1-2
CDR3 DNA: TGTGCCAGCACGTCAGGGGGCGTCCTCTATGGCTACACCTTC
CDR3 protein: CASTSGGVLYGYTF

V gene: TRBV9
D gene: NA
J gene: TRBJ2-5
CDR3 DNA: TGTGCCAGCAGCGTAGCGGCAGGGCAAGAGACCCAGTACTTC
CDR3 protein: CASSVAAGQETQYF

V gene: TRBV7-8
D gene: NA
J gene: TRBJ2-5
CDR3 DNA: TGTGCCAGCAGCTTAGCGCCAGGGCGAGAGACCCAGTACTTC
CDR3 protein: CASSLAPGRETQYF

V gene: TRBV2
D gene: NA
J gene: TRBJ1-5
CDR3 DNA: TGTGCCAGCAGTGGGACTGTTAGCAATCAGCCCCAGCATTTT
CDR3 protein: CASSGTVSNQPQHF

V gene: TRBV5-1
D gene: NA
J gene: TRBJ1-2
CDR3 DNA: TGCGCCAGCAGCCTTCGCGAAGTATCCTTTAACTATGGCTACACCTTC
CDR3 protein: CASSLREVSFNYGYTF

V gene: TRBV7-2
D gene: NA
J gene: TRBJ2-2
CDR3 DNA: TGTGCCAGCAAGGGAGACACCGGGGAGCTGTTTTTT
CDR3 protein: CASKGDTGELFF